This paragraph covers one T cell receptor beta chain sequence. What it binds is unknown. The CDR3 is 12 amino acids. Germline V gene sequence: CDR1 SGHTA, CDR2 FQGNSA. V lost 2 bases and J 9 bases, leaving 10 bases between the germline ends. Using a J-beta primer mix together with a sample-barcoded 5' primer, a second PCR was run for 7 to 11 cycles. MiXCR was run by TCRdb on the 5' RACE reads, yielding one entry per CDR3 protein. This table holds more than 800,000 distinct CDR3 sequences, 40% to 45% found once. This sample stems from a study of blood T cells in healthy people across ages. Donors were systemically healthy Caucasian individuals from Russia aged roughly 6 to 95 years. Study observations and caveats: Among T cells, TCR beta diversity per million cells dropped roughly linearly as age rose.

Sequencing was carried out using blood. This sequence was found in a woman aged 55-69 years in good health. The chain recombines TRBV7-2 with TRBJ2-5; D gene uncertain. The CDR3 loop reads CASSLQAASQYF. The CDR3 DNA reads as TGTGCCAGCAGCTTACAGGCTGCCTCCCAGTACTTC.